This T cell receptor beta chain was obtained from a study of vaccination effects on CD4 cells after COVID-19. Study at large: Sample donation by two convalescent patients took place 16 days and one week before vaccination.

Worth noting for this clone: The antigen is not known.

Trimming removed 5 bases from V and 5 bases from J, with 13 bases in between. Germline CDR1 SGHAT, CDR2 FQNNGV. This CDR3 contains 13 residues. Findings of the study overall: By a late point after vaccination, infection- and vaccine-induced clones had shrunk markedly through clonal contraction.

Culture lasted 10 days before CD4+ T cell isolation. It was between March and December 2020 that the person had a SARS-CoV-2 infection confirmed by PCR. Fresh IL-2-containing medium replaced half the medium on days 3 and 7. Produced via immunoSEQ multiplex PCR; TCRdb's table is partial and in-frame only. Of 50,000 to 70,000 clones detected, approximately 72% appear once; the ten largest clones hold roughly a quarter. The sample here was CD4+ T cells from PBMCs cultured without peptide, taken before COVID-19 vaccination. This sequence joins TRBV11-2 and TRBJ2-7; a possible D gene is TRBD2 (6 bases). The TCR sequence derives from a human donor who had a prior SARS-CoV-2 infection. The CDR3: CASSPLGRNEQYF. The CDR3, as DNA: TGTGCCAGCAGCCCCCTAGGGAGGAACGAGCAGTACTTC.